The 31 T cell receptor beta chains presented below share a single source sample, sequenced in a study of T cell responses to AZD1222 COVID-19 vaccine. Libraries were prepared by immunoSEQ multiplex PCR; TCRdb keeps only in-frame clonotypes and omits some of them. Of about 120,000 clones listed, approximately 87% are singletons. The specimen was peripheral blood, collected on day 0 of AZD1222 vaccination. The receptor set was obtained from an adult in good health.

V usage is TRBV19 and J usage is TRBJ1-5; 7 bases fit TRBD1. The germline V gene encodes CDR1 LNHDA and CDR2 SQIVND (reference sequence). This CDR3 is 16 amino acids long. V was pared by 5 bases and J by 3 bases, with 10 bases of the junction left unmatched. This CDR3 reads CASSGWTGVNNQPQHF. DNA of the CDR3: TGTGCCAGTAGTGGATGGACAGGAGTAAACAATCAGCCCCAGCATTTT.

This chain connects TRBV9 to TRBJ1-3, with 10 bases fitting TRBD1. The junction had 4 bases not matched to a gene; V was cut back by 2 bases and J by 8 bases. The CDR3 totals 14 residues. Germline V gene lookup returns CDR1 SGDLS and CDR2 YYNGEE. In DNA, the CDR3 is TGTGCCAGCAGCGTCGGACAGGGGGAAGACACCATATATTTT. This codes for CASSVGQGEDTIYF.

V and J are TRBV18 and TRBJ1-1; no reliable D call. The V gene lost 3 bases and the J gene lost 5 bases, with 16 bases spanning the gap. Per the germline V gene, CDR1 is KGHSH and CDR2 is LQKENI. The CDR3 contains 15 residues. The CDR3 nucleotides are TGTGCCAGCTCACCGCTCCCCCCAGGAGGGACTGAAGCTTTCTTT. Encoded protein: CASSPLPPGGTEAFF.

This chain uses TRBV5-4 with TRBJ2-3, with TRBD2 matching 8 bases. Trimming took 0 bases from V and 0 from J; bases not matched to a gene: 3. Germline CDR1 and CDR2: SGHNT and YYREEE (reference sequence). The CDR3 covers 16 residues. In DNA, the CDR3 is TGTGCCAGCAGCTTGGGACTAGCGTCCAGCACAGATACGCAGTATTTT. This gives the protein CASSLGLASSTDTQYF.

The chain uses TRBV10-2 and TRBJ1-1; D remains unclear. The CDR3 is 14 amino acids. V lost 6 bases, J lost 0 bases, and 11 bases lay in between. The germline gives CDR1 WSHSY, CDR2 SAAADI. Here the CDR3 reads CASSTVTVNTEAFF. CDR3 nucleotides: TGCGCCAGCAGCACAGTAACAGTGAACACTGAAGCTTTCTTT.

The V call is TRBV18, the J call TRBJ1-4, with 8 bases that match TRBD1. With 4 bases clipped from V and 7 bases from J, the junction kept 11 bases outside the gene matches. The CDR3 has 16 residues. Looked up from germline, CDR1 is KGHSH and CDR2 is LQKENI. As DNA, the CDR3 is TGTGCCAGCTCACGAGTTTTGACAGGGGTTGGTGAAAAACTGTTTTTT. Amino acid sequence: CASSRVLTGVGEKLFF.

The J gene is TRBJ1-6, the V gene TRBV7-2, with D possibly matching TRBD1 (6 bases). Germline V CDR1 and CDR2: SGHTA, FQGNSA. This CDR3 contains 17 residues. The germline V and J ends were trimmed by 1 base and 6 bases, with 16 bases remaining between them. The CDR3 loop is CASSLVIGGVGNSPLHF. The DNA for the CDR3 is TGTGCCAGCAGCTTAGTAATAGGGGGAGTTGGTAATTCACCCCTCCACTTT.

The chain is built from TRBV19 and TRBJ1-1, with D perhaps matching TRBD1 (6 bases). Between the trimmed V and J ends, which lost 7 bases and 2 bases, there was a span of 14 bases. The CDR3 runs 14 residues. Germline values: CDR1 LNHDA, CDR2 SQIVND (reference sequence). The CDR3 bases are TGTGCCAGTACCCCCGGGACAATAAACACTGAAGCTTTCTTT. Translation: CASTPGTINTEAFF. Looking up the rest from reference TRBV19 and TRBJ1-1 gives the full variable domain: DGGITQSPKYLFRKEGQNVTLSCEQNLNHDAMYWYRQDPGQGLRLIYYSQIVNDFQKGDIAEGYSVSREKKESFPLTVTSAQKNPTAFYLCASTPGTINTEAFFGQGTRLTVV.

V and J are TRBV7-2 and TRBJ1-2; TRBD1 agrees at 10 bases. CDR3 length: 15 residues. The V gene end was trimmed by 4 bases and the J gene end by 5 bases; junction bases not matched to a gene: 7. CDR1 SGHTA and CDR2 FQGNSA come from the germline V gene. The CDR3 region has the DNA TGTGCCAGCAGCTCCCGGACAGGGGGTATGTATGGCTACACCTTC. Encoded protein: CASSSRTGGMYGYTF.

CDR3 in amino acids: CASSLEAPTGELFF. CDR3 in DNA: TGTGCCAGCAGCTTGGAGGCTCCCACCGGGGAGCTGTTTTTT. The rearrangement joins TRBV5-5 to TRBJ2-2; the D is unclear. CDR3 size: 14 residues. Germline assignment: CDR1 SGHKS and CDR2 YYEKEE (reference sequence). V was cut by 0 bases and J by 4 bases, with 7 bases left in between.

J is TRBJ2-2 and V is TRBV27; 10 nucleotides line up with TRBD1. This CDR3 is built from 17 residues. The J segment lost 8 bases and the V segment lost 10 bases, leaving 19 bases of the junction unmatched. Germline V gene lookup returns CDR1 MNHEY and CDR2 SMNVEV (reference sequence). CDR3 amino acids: CATTVYRGQGIGGELFF. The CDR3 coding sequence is TGTGCCACTACAGTTTATAGGGGACAGGGGATCGGAGGGGAGCTGTTTTTT.

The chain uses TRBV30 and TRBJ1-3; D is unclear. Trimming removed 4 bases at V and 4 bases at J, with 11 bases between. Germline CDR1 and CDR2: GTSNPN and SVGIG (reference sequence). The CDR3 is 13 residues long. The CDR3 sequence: CAWNPVIGNTIYF. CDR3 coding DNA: TGTGCCTGGAACCCCGTTATCGGAAACACCATATATTTT.

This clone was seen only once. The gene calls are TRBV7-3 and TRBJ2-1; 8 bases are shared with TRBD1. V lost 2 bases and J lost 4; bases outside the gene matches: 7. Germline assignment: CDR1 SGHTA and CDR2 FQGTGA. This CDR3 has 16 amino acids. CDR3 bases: TGTGCCAGCAGCTTAGGGCCCGGGACAGGATACAATGAGCAGTTCTTC. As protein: CASSLGPGTGYNEQFF. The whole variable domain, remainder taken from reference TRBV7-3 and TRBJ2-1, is GAGVSQTPSNKVTEKGKYVELRCDPISGHTALYWYRQSLGQGPEFLIYFQGTGAADDSGLPNDRFFAVRPEGSVSTLKIQRTERGDSAVYLCASSLGPGTGYNEQFFGPGTRLTVL.

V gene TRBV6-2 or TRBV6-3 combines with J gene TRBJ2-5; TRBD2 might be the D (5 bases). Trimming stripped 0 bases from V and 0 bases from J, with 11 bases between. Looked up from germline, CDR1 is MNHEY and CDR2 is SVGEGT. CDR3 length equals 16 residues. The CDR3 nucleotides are TGTGCCAGCAGTTACTCGGGGTTAGCGTACCAAGAGACCCAGTACTTC. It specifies CASSYSGLAYQETQYF.

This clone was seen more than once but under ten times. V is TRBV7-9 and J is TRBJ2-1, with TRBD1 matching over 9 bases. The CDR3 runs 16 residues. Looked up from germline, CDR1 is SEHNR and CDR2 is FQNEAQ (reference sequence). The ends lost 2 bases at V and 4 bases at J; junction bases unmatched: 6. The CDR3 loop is CASSLPGTGRYNEQFF. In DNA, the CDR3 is TGTGCCAGCAGCTTACCCGGGACAGGGCGATACAATGAGCAGTTCTTC.

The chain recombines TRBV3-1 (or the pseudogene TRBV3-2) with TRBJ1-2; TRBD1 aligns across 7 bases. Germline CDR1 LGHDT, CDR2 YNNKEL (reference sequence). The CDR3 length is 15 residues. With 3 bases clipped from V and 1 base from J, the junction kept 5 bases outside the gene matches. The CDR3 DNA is TGTGCCAGCAGCCATCCGGGGGACAGTAACTATGGCTACACCTTC. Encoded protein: CASSHPGDSNYGYTF.

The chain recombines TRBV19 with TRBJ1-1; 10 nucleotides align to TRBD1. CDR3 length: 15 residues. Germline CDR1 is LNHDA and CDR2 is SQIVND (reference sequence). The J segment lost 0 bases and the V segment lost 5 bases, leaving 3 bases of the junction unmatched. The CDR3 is CASSLGTGVNTEAFF. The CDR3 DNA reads TGTGCCAGTAGTCTAGGGACAGGGGTGAACACTGAAGCTTTCTTT.

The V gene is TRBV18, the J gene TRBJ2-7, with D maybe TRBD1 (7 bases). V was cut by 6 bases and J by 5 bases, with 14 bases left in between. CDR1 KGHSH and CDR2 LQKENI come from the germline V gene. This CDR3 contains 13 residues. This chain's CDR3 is CASSQGGLDEQYF. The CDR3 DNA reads TGTGCCAGCTCCCAGGGGGGCCTGGACGAGCAGTACTTC.

The CDR3 DNA is TGTGCCAGCAGCACGGGGGGACAGGACTCACCCCTCCACTTT. As protein: CASSTGGQDSPLHF. The chain couples TRBV5-6 to TRBJ1-6, with 8 positions matching TRBD1. Germline-derived CDR1 and CDR2 are SGHDT and YYEEEE. The CDR3 is made up of 14 amino acids. V was pared by 4 bases and J by 10 bases, with 7 bases of the junction left unmatched.

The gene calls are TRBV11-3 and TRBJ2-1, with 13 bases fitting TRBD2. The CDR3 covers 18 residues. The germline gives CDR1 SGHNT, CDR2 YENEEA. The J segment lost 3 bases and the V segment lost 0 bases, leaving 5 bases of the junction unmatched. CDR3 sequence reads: CASSLDTSGRALYNEQFF. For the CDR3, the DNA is TGTGCCAGCAGCTTAGATACTAGCGGGAGGGCCCTCTACAATGAGCAGTTCTTC.

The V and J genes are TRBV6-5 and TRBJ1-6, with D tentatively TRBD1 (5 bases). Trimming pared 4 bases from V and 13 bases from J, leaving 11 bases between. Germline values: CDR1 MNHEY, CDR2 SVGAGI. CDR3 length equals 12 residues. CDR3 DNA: TGTGCCAGCAGTTTCGGTGGGGGTCCCCTCCACTTT. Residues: CASSFGGGPLHF.

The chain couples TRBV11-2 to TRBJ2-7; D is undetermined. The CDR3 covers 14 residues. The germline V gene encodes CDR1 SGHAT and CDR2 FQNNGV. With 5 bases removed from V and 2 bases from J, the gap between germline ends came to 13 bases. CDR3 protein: CASSLLDKTYEQYF. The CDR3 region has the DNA TGTGCCAGCAGCCTCCTTGACAAGACCTACGAGCAGTACTTC.

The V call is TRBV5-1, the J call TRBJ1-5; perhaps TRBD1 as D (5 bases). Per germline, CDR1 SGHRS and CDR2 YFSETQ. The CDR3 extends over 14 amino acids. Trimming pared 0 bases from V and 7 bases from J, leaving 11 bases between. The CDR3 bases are TGCGCCAGCAGCTTGGATCCAGGGAGACAGCCCCAGCATTTT. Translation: CASSLDPGRQPQHF.

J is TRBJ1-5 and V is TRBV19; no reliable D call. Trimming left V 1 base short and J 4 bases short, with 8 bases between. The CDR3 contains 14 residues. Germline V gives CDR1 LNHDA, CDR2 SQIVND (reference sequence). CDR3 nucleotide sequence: TGTGCCAGTAGTATAGCCGGTGGGAATCAGCCCCAGCATTTT. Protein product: CASSIAGGNQPQHF. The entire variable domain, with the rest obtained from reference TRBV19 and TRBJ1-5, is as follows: DGGITQSPKYLFRKEGQNVTLSCEQNLNHDAMYWYRQDPGQGLRLIYYSQIVNDFQKGDIAEGYSVSREKKESFPLTVTSAQKNPTAFYLCASSIAGGNQPQHFGDGTRLSIL.

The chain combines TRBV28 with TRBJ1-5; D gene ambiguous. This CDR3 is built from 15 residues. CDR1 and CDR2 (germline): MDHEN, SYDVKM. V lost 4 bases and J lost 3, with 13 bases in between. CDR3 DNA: TGTGCCAGCAGTTCCCCAGGACGGTTCAATCAGCCCCAGCATTTT. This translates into CASSSPGRFNQPQHF.

The CDR3 reads CASSPWTGGNTEAFF. CDR3 bases: TGTGCCAGTAGTCCCTGGACAGGAGGTAACACTGAAGCTTTCTTT. The V gene is TRBV19, the J gene TRBJ1-1; 7 nucleotides agree with TRBD1. Germline loops: CDR1 LNHDA, CDR2 SQIVND (reference sequence). This CDR3 is 15 amino acids long. The V and J ends lost 5 bases and 2 bases, in that order; junction bases with no gene match: 8.

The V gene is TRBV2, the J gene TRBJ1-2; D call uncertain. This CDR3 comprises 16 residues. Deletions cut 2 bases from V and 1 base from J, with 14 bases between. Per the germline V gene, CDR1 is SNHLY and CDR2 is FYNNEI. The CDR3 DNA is TGTGCCAGCAGTGAAATCGGGCAGTCGAATAACTATGGCTACACCTTC. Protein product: CASSEIGQSNNYGYTF.

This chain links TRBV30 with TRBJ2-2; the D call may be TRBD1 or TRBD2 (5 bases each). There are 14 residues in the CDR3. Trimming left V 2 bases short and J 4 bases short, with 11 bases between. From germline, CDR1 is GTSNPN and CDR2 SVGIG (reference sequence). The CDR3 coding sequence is TGTGCCTGGAGTCGAGGGCAGGGCACCGGGGAGCTGTTTTTT. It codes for CAWSRGQGTGELFF.

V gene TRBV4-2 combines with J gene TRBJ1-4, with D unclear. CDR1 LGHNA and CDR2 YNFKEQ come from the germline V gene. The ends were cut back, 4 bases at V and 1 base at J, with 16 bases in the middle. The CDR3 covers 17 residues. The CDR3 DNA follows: TGTGCCAGCAGCCTCGGGAGGCCGTTGGGAACTAATGAAAAACTGTTTTTT. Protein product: CASSLGRPLGTNEKLFF.

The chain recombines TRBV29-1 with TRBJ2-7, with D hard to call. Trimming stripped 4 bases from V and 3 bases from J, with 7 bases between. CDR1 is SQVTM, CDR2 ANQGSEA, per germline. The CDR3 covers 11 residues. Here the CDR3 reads CSVVWNYEQYF. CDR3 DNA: TGCAGCGTTGTTTGGAACTACGAGCAGTACTTC.

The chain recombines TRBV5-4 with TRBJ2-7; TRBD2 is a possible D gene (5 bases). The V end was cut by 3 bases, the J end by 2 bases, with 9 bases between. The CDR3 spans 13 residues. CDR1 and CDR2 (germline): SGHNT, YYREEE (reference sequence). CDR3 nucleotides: TGTGCCAGCAGCTATGGACTCGCCTACGAGCAGTACTTC. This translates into CASSYGLAYEQYF. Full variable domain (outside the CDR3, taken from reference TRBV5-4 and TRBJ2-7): ETGVTQSPTHLIKTRGQQVTLRCSSQSGHNTVSWYQQALGQGPQFIFQYYREEENGRGNFPPRFSGLQFPNYSSELNVNALELDDSALYLCASSYGLAYEQYFGPGTRLTVT.